This passage covers 15 T cell receptor beta chains from one sample sequenced in a study of early T cells in non-severe SARS-CoV-2 infection. TCRdb reanalysed the 5' RACE reads using MiXCR and keeps one entry per CDR3 protein. Of fewer than 85,000 distinct CDR3 sequences listed, around 13% are singletons. Sample: whole blood, taken at baseline. The receptors originated from an adult who was a healthcare worker with PCR-confirmed SARS-CoV-2 infection or an uninfected control (not recorded which).

Many counts were recorded for this clonotype. The genes are TRBV7-3 and TRBJ2-1; 7 bases are shared with TRBD2. This CDR3 is 15 amino acids long. In germline, CDR1 is SGHTA, CDR2 FQGTGA. The J segment lost 1 base and the V segment lost 6 bases, leaving 6 bases of the junction unmatched. The CDR3 region is CASSSKRGSYNEQFF. Written as DNA, the CDR3 is TGTGCCAGCAGTTCCAAGCGGGGTTCCTACAATGAGCAGTTCTTC.

This clonotype was recorded many times. The rearrangement links TRBV27 to TRBJ2-1, with 9 bases matching TRBD2. The V and J ends lost 5 bases and 7 bases, in that order; junction bases with no gene match: 12. The CDR3 totals 16 residues. Looked up from germline, CDR1 is MNHEY and CDR2 is SMNVEV (reference sequence). The CDR3 sequence: CASSGGTSPGRNEQFF. The CDR3 DNA reads as TGTGCCAGCAGTGGGGGGACTAGCCCTGGCCGGAATGAGCAGTTCTTC.

To note about this clonotype: Compared with germline, one end of the junction differs, possibly owing to a read error. This chain's CDR3 is CASTVSERKSIQYF. Here the CDR3 DNA reads TGTGCCAGCACCGTTAGCGAGAGAAAAAGCATTCAGTACTTC. This chain links TRBV28 with TRBJ2-4; tentative D call: TRBD2 (5 bases). The CDR3 contains 14 residues. Germline V gives CDR1 MDHEN, CDR2 SYDVKM.

This clonotype was seen more than once but under ten times. CDR3 sequence (DNA): TGTGCCAGCAGTTACTCTTCAGCTAGCGGGAATGGCCAGGAGCAGTACTTC. This translates into CASSYSSASGNGQEQYF. This chain links TRBV6-5 with TRBJ2-7; 9 bases agree with TRBD2. The CDR3 consists of 17 residues. From germline, CDR1 is MNHEY and CDR2 SVGAGI. After removal of 0 bases from V and 7 bases from J, the junction contained 13 bases not matched to a gene.

This clonotype was counted only a few times. This sequence joins TRBV2 and TRBJ1-1; tentatively, D is TRBD1 (6 bases). The CDR3 covers 14 residues. The germline gives CDR1 SNHLY, CDR2 FYNNEI. Between the trimmed V and J ends, which lost 4 bases and 1 base, there was a span of 10 bases. CDR3 in DNA: TGTGCCAGCAGTGTAGAGGGACAGAACACTGAAGCTTTCTTT. It specifies CASSVEGQNTEAFF.

This chain connects TRBV7-9 to TRBJ1-1, with D perhaps matching TRBD1 (5 bases). The germline V and J ends were trimmed by 5 bases and 14 bases, with 18 bases remaining between them. Germline CDR1 is SEHNR and CDR2 is FQNEAQ (reference sequence). CDR3 length: 12 amino acids. The CDR3 coding sequence is TGTGCCAGCAGCCTGGTAGACAGCTTGAACTTCTTT. Translating it yields CASSLVDSLNFF.

This clonotype appeared many times. The chain combines TRBV2 with TRBJ2-2; tentative D call: TRBD1 (6 bases). CDR1 and CDR2 from the germline V gene are SNHLY and FYNNEI. This CDR3 is built from 13 residues. V was shortened by 3 bases and J by 6 bases, with 8 bases between the two germline ends. The CDR3 sequence is CASSDQGSGELFF. CDR3 bases: TGTGCCAGCAGTGATCAGGGGTCCGGGGAGCTGTTTTTT.

Ten or more counts support this clonotype. This chain joins TRBV28 and TRBJ2-4; possibly TRBD2 for D (5 bases). The CDR3 contains 16 residues. Trimming took off 5 bases at V and 0 bases at J, with 14 bases between the two ends. The germline V gene encodes CDR1 MDHEN and CDR2 SYDVKM. DNA of the CDR3: TGTGCCAGCAGTGACGGACTGCACCTAGCCAAAAACATTCAGTACTTC. Translated, it gives CASSDGLHLAKNIQYF.

At least ten counts were recorded for this clonotype. This chain connects TRBV29-1 to TRBJ2-3; 9 bases are shared with TRBD1. The CDR3 runs 16 residues. The V and J ends lost 0 bases and 2 bases, in that order; junction bases with no gene match: 6. The V gene's germline CDR1 is SQVTM and CDR2 ANQGSEA. CDR3 DNA sequence: TGCAGCGTTGAAGATCTTGGACAGGGGCCCACAGATACGCAGTATTTT. The encoded protein is CSVEDLGQGPTDTQYF.

This clonotype has only a few counts. The chain carries TRBV19 and TRBJ2-7; a weak D match, TRBD2 (6 bases). The germline CDR1 and CDR2 sequences are LNHDA and SQIVND (reference sequence). Trimming removed 4 bases from V and 3 bases from J, with 16 bases in between. This CDR3 has 15 amino acids. The CDR3, as DNA: TGTGCCAGTAGTACTTTAGCGGCAGCCTTCTACGAGCAGTACTTC. This translates into CASSTLAAAFYEQYF.

The chain uses TRBV24-1 and TRBJ2-3; 12 nucleotides line up with TRBD2. Trimming cost V 4 bases and J 4 bases; bases outside gene matches: 5. CDR1 and CDR2 (germline): KGHDR, SFDVKD. CDR3 length equals 16 residues. In DNA form, the CDR3 reads TGTGCCACCAGTGACCTACTAGCGGGAGGTTCAGATACGCAGTATTTT. It specifies CATSDLLAGGSDTQYF.

Only a few counts were recorded for this clonotype. The rearrangement joins TRBV7-9 to TRBJ2-3; D ambiguous. CDR1 SEHNR and CDR2 FQNEAQ come from the germline V gene (reference sequence). Trimming pared 6 bases from V and 4 bases from J, leaving 14 bases between. The CDR3 contains 14 residues. The CDR3 nucleotides are TGTGCCAGCAGTTCCGACGCCAGAGCAGATACGCAGTATTTT. Its protein product is CASSSDARADTQYF.

There are many counts of this clonotype. The genes are TRBV12-3 or TRBV12-4 and TRBJ2-3, with D maybe TRBD1 (6 bases). V lost 7 bases and J lost 2, with 16 bases in between. The CDR3 totals 15 residues. The CDR3 nucleotides read TGTGCCAGCACCCCTCAGGGGAGCAACACAGATACGCAGTATTTT. This sequence encodes CASTPQGSNTDTQYF.

This clonotype has ten or more counts. The chain employs TRBV28 and TRBJ2-3, with 7 bases fitting TRBD2. Germline assignment: CDR1 MDHEN and CDR2 SYDVKM. V shed 6 bases and J 0 bases; nucleotides not matched to a gene: 6. The CDR3 is 15 amino acids. The CDR3 DNA sequence: TGTGCCAGCAGGACGACTAGCTCAAGCACAGATACGCAGTATTTT. Residues: CASRTTSSSTDTQYF.

At least ten counts were recorded for this clonotype. The chain couples TRBV5-1 to TRBJ2-7; 8 nucleotides align to TRBD1. Germline trimming cut 5 bases from V and 6 bases from J; bases unmatched to any gene: 7. The CDR3 runs to 13 residues. Germline-derived CDR1 and CDR2 are SGHRS and YFSETQ. The DNA of the CDR3 is TGCGCCAGCAGTAGAGGACAGGGCGGCGAGCAGTACTTC. It encodes CASSRGQGGEQYF. Combining the CDR3 with reference TRBV5-1 and TRBJ2-7 gives the whole variable domain KAGVTQTPRYLIKTRGQQVTLSCSPISGHRSVSWYQQTPGQGLQFLFEYFSETQRNKGNFPGRFSGRQFSNSRSEMNVSTLELGDSALYLCASSRGQGGEQYFGPGTRLTVT.